This T cell receptor beta chain was identified in a study of T cell responses to AZD1222 COVID-19 vaccine. Study-wide points: Of spike-specific TCRs, nearly half reportedly target regions left unmutated in variants. Spike-spanning, vaccine-associated CD4 TCRs were dominant at 160-218 and 743-854. Rises in breadth and depth of Spike-specific TCRs came after two AZD1222 doses.

This CDR3 is built from 12 residues. Trimming pared 1 base from V and 2 bases from J, leaving 6 bases between. The germline CDR1 and CDR2 sequences are GTSNPN and SVGIG (reference sequence). TCRdb's copy holds only in-frame clones and misses some; the assay was immunoSEQ multiplex PCR. The table includes approximately 60,000 clones, approximately 86% detected once. As to this clone: What it binds is not known.

The clonotype was recovered from an adult who received the AZD1222 COVID-19 vaccine. The genes are TRBV30 and TRBJ2-7; D call uncertain. The starting material was peripheral blood, obtained 28 days after the second AZD1222 dose. CDR3 bases: TGTGCCTGGAGTGAGTCAACCTACGAGCAGTACTTC. Amino acid sequence: CAWSESTYEQYF.